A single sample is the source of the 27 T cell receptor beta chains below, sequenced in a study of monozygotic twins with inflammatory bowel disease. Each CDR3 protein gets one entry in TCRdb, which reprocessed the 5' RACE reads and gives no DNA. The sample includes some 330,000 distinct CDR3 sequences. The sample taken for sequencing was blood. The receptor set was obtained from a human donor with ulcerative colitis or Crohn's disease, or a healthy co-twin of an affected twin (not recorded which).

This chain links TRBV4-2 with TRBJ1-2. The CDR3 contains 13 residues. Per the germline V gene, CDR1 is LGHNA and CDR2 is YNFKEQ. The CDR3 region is CASSQESRDGYTF.

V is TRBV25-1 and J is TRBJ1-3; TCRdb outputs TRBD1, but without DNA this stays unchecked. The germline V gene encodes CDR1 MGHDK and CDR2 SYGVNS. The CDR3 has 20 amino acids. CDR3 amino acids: CASSEGVVGRGLSSGNTIYF. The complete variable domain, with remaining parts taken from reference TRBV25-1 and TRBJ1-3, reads EADIYQTPRYLVIGTGKKITLECSQTMGHDKMYWYQQDPGMELHLIHYSYGVNSTEKGDLSSESTVSRIRTEHFPLTLESARPSHTSQYLCASSEGVVGRGLSSGNTIYFGEGSWLTVV.

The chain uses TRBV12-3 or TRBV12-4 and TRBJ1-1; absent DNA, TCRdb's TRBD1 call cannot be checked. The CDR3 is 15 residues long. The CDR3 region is CASSFLGRLNTEAFF.

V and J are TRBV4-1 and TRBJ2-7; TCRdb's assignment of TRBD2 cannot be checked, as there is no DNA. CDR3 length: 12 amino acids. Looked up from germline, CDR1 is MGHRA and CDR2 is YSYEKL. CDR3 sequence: CASSQGVGQQYF.

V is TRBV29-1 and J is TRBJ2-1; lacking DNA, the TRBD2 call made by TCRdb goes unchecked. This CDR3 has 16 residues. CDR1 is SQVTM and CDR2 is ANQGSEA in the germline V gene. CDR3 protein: CSVDGLADRSYNEQFF.

The CDR3 sequence: CASSPRQGRAFF. The chain combines TRBV3-1 with TRBJ1-1; TCRdb's D call of TRBD1 is untestable without DNA. Germline CDR1 LGHDT, CDR2 YNNKEL (reference sequence). This CDR3 is 12 amino acids long.

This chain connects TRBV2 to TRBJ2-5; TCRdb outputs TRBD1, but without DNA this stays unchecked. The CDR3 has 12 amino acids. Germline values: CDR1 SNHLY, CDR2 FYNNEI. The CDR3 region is CAIGHNQETQYF.

CDR3: CSASSSGYEQYF. V and J are TRBV20-1 and TRBJ2-7; the D gene TCRdb calls, TRBD2, cannot be checked with no DNA. The CDR3 consists of 12 residues. Germline V CDR1 and CDR2: DFQATT, SNEGSKA (reference sequence).

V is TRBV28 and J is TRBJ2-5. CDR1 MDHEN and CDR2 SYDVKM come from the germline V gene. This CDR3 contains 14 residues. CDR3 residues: CASSSTSRSETQYF.

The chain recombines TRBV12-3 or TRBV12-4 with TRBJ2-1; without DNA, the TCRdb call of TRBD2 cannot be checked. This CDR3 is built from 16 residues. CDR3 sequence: CASSPRGRPPYNEQFF.

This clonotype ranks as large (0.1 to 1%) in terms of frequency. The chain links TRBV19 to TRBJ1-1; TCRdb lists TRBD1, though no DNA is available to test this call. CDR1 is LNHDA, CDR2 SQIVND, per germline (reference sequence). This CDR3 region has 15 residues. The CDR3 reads CASETGGGMNTEAFF.

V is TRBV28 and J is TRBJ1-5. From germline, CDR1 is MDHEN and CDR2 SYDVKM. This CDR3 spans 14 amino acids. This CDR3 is CASTQWVSNQPQHF.

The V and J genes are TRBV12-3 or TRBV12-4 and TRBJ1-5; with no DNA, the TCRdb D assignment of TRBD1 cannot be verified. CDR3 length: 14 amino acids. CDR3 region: CASSLLGVNQPQHF.

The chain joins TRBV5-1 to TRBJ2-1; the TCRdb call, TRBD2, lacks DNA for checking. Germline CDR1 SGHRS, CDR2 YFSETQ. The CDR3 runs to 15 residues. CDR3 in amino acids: CASSLEAGVYNEQFF. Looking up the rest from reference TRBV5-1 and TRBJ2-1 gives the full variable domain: KAGVTQTPRYLIKTRGQQVTLSCSPISGHRSVSWYQQTPGQGLQFLFEYFSETQRNKGNFPGRFSGRQFSNSRSEMNVSTLELGDSALYLCASSLEAGVYNEQFFGPGTRLTVL.

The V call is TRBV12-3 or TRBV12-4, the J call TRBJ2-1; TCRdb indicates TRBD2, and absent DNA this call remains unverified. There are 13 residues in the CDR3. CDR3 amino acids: CASSLGLAGGGFF.

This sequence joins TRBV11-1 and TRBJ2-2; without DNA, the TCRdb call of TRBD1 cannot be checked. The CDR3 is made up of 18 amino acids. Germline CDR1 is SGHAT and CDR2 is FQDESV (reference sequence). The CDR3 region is CASSPTDTPSANTGELFF.

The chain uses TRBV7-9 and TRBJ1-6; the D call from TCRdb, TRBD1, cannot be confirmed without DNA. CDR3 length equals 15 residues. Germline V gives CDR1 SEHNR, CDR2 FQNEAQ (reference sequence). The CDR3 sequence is CASSPQGSSNSPLHF.

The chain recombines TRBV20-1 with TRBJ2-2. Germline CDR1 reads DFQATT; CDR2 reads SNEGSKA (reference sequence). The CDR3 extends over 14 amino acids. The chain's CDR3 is CSARKFTNTGELFF.

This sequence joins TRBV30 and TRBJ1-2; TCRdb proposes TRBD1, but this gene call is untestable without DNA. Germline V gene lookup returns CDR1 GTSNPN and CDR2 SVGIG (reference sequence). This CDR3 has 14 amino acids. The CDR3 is CAWSPGTFNYGYTF.

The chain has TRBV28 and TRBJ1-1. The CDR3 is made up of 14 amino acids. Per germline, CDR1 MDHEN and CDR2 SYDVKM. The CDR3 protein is CASSSEGRNTEAFF.

The CDR3 region is CASSETSGIYSYNEQFF. The genes are TRBV10-2 and TRBJ2-1; TCRdb selects TRBD2, and the lack of DNA leaves this call unchecked. Germline V CDR1 and CDR2: WSHSY, SAAADI. This CDR3 contains 17 residues.

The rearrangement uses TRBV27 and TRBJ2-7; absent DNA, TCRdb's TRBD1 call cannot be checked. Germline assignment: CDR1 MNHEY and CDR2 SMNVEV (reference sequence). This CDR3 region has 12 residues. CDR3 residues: CASSLSRDEQYF.

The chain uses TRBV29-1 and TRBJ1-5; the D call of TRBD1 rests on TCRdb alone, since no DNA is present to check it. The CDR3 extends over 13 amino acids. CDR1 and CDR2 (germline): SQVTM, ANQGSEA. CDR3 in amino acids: CSALTGGGQPQHF.

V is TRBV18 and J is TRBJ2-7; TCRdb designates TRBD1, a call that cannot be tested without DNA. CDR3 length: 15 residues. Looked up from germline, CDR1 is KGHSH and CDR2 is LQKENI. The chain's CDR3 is CASSPEHGQGYEQYF. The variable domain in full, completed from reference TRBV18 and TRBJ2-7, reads NAGVMQNPRHLVRRRGQEARLRCSPMKGHSHVYWYRQLPEEGLKFMVYLQKENIIDESGMPKERFSAEFPKEGPSILRIQQVVRGDSAAYFCASSPEHGQGYEQYFGPGTRLTVT.

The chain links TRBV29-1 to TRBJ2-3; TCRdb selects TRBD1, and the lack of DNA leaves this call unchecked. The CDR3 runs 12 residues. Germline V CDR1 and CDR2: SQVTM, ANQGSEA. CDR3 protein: CSVAQGTNTQYF.

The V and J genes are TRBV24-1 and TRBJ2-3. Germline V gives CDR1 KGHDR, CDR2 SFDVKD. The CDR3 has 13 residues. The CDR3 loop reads CATSEPTTDTQYF.

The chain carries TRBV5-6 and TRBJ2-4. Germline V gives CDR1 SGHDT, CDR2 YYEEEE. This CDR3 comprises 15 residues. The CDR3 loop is CASSLVGNTKNIQYF.